What follows are 14 T cell receptor beta chains derived from one specimen sequenced in a study of blood T cell repertoires in COVID-19. Produced via immunoSEQ multiplex PCR; TCRdb's table is partial and in-frame only. The sample has almost 30,000 clones, roughly nine tenths seen once. The sample was peripheral blood. The receptors here all came from a human donor in a cohort sampled during active COVID-19.

This clone was observed a handful of times. A read error may produce the germline difference seen at one junction end. This chain uses TRBV4-2 with TRBJ2-7; possibly TRBD1 for D (5 bases). The CDR3 contains 12 residues. Germline CDR1 reads LGHNA; CDR2 reads YNFKEQ. This CDR3 is CASSQGQLVLNF. CDR3 sequence (DNA): TGTGCCAGCAGCCAAGGACAGCTGGTACTGAACTTC.

This sequence joins TRBV19 and TRBJ1-5; 8 bases align to TRBD1. CDR3 length: 15 amino acids. J gave up 9 bases and V 6 bases, and 13 bases lay outside the gene matches. CDR1 is LNHDA, CDR2 SQIVND, per germline (reference sequence). CDR3 in amino acids: CASSRDRSPGGPQHF. CDR3 bases: TGTGCCAGTAGCAGGGACAGGTCCCCAGGTGGGCCCCAGCATTTT.

Concerning this clone: Other DNA variants within this sample encode the same CDR3. The V call is TRBV12-3 or TRBV12-4, the J call TRBJ1-2, with 9 bases aligning to TRBD1. The CDR3 runs to 13 residues. Trimming at V came to 8 bases and at J to 5 bases, leaving 6 bases not matched to a gene. The CDR3 loop is CASWRQGVYGYTF. The CDR3 DNA is TGTGCCAGCTGGAGACAGGGGGTGTATGGCTACACCTTC.

This clone was counted a few times. V and J are TRBV7-9 and TRBJ1-2; D perhaps matches TRBD1 (6 bases). V was clipped by 5 bases and J by 6 bases, with 22 bases between them. The CDR3 is 16 residues long. Germline V gene data show CDR1 as SEHNR and CDR2 as FQNEAQ (reference sequence). This CDR3 is CASSPPEQGIRDGYTF. As DNA, the CDR3 is TGTGCCAGCAGCCCCCCCGAACAGGGAATAAGGGATGGCTACACCTTC.

The chain is built from TRBV7-2 and TRBJ2-7; 10 bases map to TRBD2. Germline CDR1 reads SGHTA; CDR2 reads FQGNSA. V lost 2 bases and J lost 9; bases outside the gene matches: 7. This CDR3 is built from 14 residues. CDR3 DNA sequence: TGTGCCAGCAGCTTAATGAGCGGGGGGGCTGGGCAGTACTTC. Protein product: CASSLMSGGAGQYF.

The chain couples TRBV2 to TRBJ2-2, with a possible D match to TRBD2 (6 bases). CDR1 and CDR2 from the germline V gene are SNHLY and FYNNEI. This CDR3 spans 17 amino acids. The germline V and J ends were trimmed by 1 base and 4 bases, with 16 bases remaining between them. The CDR3 here is CASSEVGGSSFTGELFF. CDR3 sequence (DNA): TGTGCCAGCAGTGAAGTGGGAGGATCAAGCTTCACCGGGGAGCTGTTTTTT. Using reference TRBV2 and TRBJ2-2 for the parts outside the CDR3, the full variable domain is EPEVTQTPSHQVTQMGQEVILRCVPISNHLYFYWYRQILGQKVEFLVSFYNNEISEKSEIFDDQFSVERPDGSNFTLKIRSTKLEDSAMYFCASSEVGGSSFTGELFFGEGSRLTVL.

This CDR3 reads CASSYSTQSTDTQYF. The CDR3 DNA follows: TGTGCCAGCAGTTACTCGACTCAGAGCACAGATACGCAGTATTTT. The chain couples TRBV6-2 or TRBV6-3 to TRBJ2-3; D gene ambiguous. The germline CDR1 and CDR2 sequences are MNHEY and SVGEGT. CDR3 length equals 15 residues. Trimming left V 0 bases short and J 0 bases short, with 7 bases between.

This chain connects TRBV9 to TRBJ2-3; TRBD2 agrees at 12 bases. Germline assignment: CDR1 SGDLS and CDR2 YYNGEE. The CDR3 loop spans 18 amino acids. Trimming at V came to 0 bases and at J to 1 base, leaving 6 bases not matched to a gene. CDR3 amino acids: CASSVAPSGGAGTDTQYF. DNA for the CDR3: TGTGCCAGCAGCGTAGCCCCTAGCGGGGGGGCGGGCACAGATACGCAGTATTTT.

V gene TRBV28 combines with J gene TRBJ2-5; 10 bases are a match to TRBD2. Germline CDR1 MDHEN, CDR2 SYDVKM. V gave up 4 bases and J gave up 4 bases; unmatched junction bases: 6. The CDR3 sequence is 15 residues long. CDR3 coding DNA: TGTGCCAGCAGTTCAAGCGGGGGGGCCACAGAGACCCAGTACTTC. Protein sequence: CASSSSGGATETQYF.

Worth noting for this clone: Other DNA sequences within the sample encode an identical CDR3. V gene TRBV12-3 or TRBV12-4 combines with J gene TRBJ1-2; 9 bases match TRBD1. V lost 3 bases to trimming and J lost 5 bases; unmatched junction nucleotides: 1. CDR3 length equals 13 residues. The CDR3 protein is CASSLGQGYGYTF. The CDR3 DNA follows: TGTGCCAGCAGTTTGGGACAGGGTTATGGCTACACCTTC.

The chain is built from TRBV5-1 and TRBJ2-1; D is ambiguous. This CDR3 spans 14 amino acids. The germline V gene has CDR1 SGHRS and CDR2 YFSETQ. V was pared by 0 bases and J by 4 bases, with 8 bases between. The CDR3 DNA reads as TGCGCCAGCAGCTTGGGCGGAAGGTACAATGAGCAGTTCTTC. Protein: CASSLGGRYNEQFF.

The chain combines TRBV6-5 with TRBJ2-7; no clear D gene. This CDR3 is 12 amino acids long. The germline gives CDR1 MNHEY, CDR2 SVGAGI. The V gene lost 7 bases and the J gene lost 4 bases, with 11 bases spanning the gap. This CDR3 reads CASTLPGYEQYF. CDR3 sequence (DNA): TGTGCCAGCACTCTCCCCGGTTACGAGCAGTACTTC.

This chain uses TRBV9 with TRBJ2-7; a weak D match, TRBD1 (5 bases). The germline CDR1 and CDR2 sequences are SGDLS and YYNGEE. V lost 0 bases and J lost 5, with 9 bases in between. This CDR3 region has 13 residues. CDR3 in amino acids: CASSVGGRDEQYF. CDR3 in DNA: TGTGCCAGCAGCGTAGGGGGCAGGGACGAGCAGTACTTC.

The CDR3: CASSYLGQGDYGYTF. CDR3 coding DNA: TGTGCCAGCAGTTACTTGGGACAGGGAGATTATGGCTACACCTTC. This chain links TRBV6-5 with TRBJ1-2; 9 bases align to TRBD1. Trimming cost V 1 base and J 5 bases; bases outside gene matches: 5. The CDR3 extends over 15 amino acids. Germline lookup yields CDR1 MNHEY and CDR2 SVGAGI.